These 31 T cell receptor beta chains were sequenced from one sample in a study of T cell responses to AZD1222 COVID-19 vaccine. Sequenced by immunoSEQ multiplex PCR; TCRdb stores in-frame clones only, minus some. The profile covers 100,000 or so clones, with 70% to 90% appearing a single time and about 1.4% taken by the ten largest. Sequencing used peripheral blood, obtained on day 0 of AZD1222 vaccination. All receptors derive from an adult in good health.

V gene TRBV7-9 combines with J gene TRBJ1-2; D not resolved. This CDR3 contains 15 residues. V lost 1 base, J lost 2 bases, and 11 bases lay in between. CDR1 and CDR2 from the germline V gene are SEHNR and FQNEAQ (reference sequence). CDR3 bases: TGTGCCAGCAGCTTAGAATCCCCAGCCAACTATGGCTACACCTTC. Translated: CASSLESPANYGYTF. Full variable domain (outside the CDR3, taken from reference TRBV7-9 and TRBJ1-2): DTGVSQNPRHKITKRGQNVTFRCDPISEHNRLYWYRQTLGQGPEFLTYFQNEAQLEKSRLLSDRFSAERPKGSFSTLEIQRTEQGDSAMYLCASSLESPANYGYTFGSGTRLTVV.

The genes are TRBV28 and TRBJ2-7; the match to TRBD2 covers 10 bases. The CDR3 has 16 amino acids. With 2 bases clipped from V and 6 bases from J, the junction kept 10 bases outside the gene matches. Looked up from germline, CDR1 is MDHEN and CDR2 is SYDVKM. DNA for the CDR3: TGTGCCAGCAGTTTACCTCTAGCGGGGGCGACTTTCGAGCAGTACTTC. Amino acids: CASSLPLAGATFEQYF.

This chain connects TRBV19 to TRBJ2-7; D might be TRBD1 (6 bases). CDR1 LNHDA and CDR2 SQIVND come from the germline V gene (reference sequence). The CDR3 length is 14 residues. The V end lost 5 bases, the J end lost 2 bases, and 13 bases lay between the germline ends. The CDR3 sequence: CASSGPGQTYEQYF. For the CDR3, the DNA is TGTGCCAGTAGTGGGCCAGGACAGACCTACGAGCAGTACTTC.

V gene TRBV19 combines with J gene TRBJ2-2; maybe TRBD1 (5 bases). Germline-derived CDR1 and CDR2 are LNHDA and SQIVND (reference sequence). This CDR3 has 16 residues. V was pared by 2 bases and J by 6 bases, with 16 bases between. The CDR3 bases are TGTGCCAGTAGTATACGTCAGGGTATCGTCCCCGGGGAGCTGTTTTTT. Encoded protein: CASSIRQGIVPGELFF.

In this sample, this clone turned up a few times. The chain uses TRBV5-1 and TRBJ2-1; D is possibly TRBD1 or TRBD2 (5 bases each). Per the germline V gene, CDR1 is SGHRS and CDR2 is YFSETQ. With 1 base removed from V and 10 bases from J, the gap between germline ends came to 15 bases. This CDR3 is built from 14 residues. The CDR3, as DNA: TGCGCCAGCAGCTTGTCCCCCGGGGCACCCGAGCAGTTCTTC. Translation: CASSLSPGAPEQFF.

The chain is built from TRBV6-2 or TRBV6-3 and TRBJ2-3, with D perhaps TRBD1 (5 bases). The CDR3 length is 14 residues. CDR1 and CDR2 from the germline V gene are MNHEY and SVGEGT. The V and J ends lost 0 bases and 6 bases respectively, with 10 bases between them. CDR3 coding DNA: TGTGCCAGCAGTTACTCGCAGGGCTCGGATACGCAGTATTTT. This sequence encodes CASSYSQGSDTQYF.

This chain joins TRBV30 and TRBJ2-3, with D perhaps matching TRBD2 (6 bases). This CDR3 is built from 13 residues. Trimming pared 4 bases from V and 6 bases from J, leaving 14 bases between. Germline CDR1 is GTSNPN and CDR2 is SVGIG (reference sequence). CDR3 coding DNA: TGTGCCTGGAACGCGGGATATTCGGATACGCAGTATTTT. It yields the protein CAWNAGYSDTQYF.

A few counts support this clone. The chain couples TRBV19 to TRBJ1-1; 9 positions agree with TRBD1. CDR1 is LNHDA and CDR2 is SQIVND in the germline V gene (reference sequence). The CDR3 sequence is 14 residues long. V dropped 3 bases and J dropped 14; count of bases not matched to a gene: 13. The CDR3 bases are TGTGCCAGTAGTATTTCCAGGACAGGGGCCCCCAGCTTCTTT. Residues: CASSISRTGAPSFF. Filled out from reference TRBV19 and TRBJ1-1, the complete variable domain reads DGGITQSPKYLFRKEGQNVTLSCEQNLNHDAMYWYRQDPGQGLRLIYYSQIVNDFQKGDIAEGYSVSREKKESFPLTVTSAQKNPTAFYLCASSISRTGAPSFFGQGTRLTVV.

CDR3 DNA sequence: TGTGCCAGCAGCCTCCACACAGATACGCAGTATTTT. Its translation: CASSLHTDTQYF. The chain joins TRBV3-1 (or the pseudogene TRBV3-2) to TRBJ2-3, with D unresolved. Per the germline V gene, CDR1 is LGHDT and CDR2 is YNNKEL (reference sequence). The CDR3 has 12 amino acids. V was cut by 4 bases and J by 2 bases, with 4 bases left in between.

The chain has TRBV30 and TRBJ1-1; TRBD1 is a possible D gene (6 bases). The V end lost 3 bases, the J end lost 1 base, and 15 bases lay between the germline ends. CDR3 length equals 15 residues. Per the germline V gene, CDR1 is GTSNPN and CDR2 is SVGIG (reference sequence). CDR3: CAWRGLGQTNTEAFF. CDR3 coding DNA: TGTGCCTGGAGAGGGCTGGGACAAACGAACACTGAAGCTTTCTTT.

The CDR3 DNA sequence: TGTGCCACCAGCGAGTCCTTGGGCAATCAGCCCCAGCATTTT. It is translated as CATSESLGNQPQHF. The chain uses TRBV24-1 and TRBJ1-5; D gene ambiguous. CDR1 KGHDR and CDR2 SFDVKD come from the germline V gene. The CDR3 contains 14 residues. The V and J ends lost 7 bases and 2 bases respectively, with 11 bases between them.

This clone was picked up a small number of times. The chain has TRBV6-4 and TRBJ1-1, with D tentatively TRBD1 (6 bases). There are 14 residues in the CDR3. V shed 6 bases and J shed 1 base, with 12 bases lying between them. Germline values: CDR1 MRHNA, CDR2 SNTAGT. CDR3 sequence: CASSRQAENTEAFF. CDR3 coding DNA: TGTGCCAGCAGCCGACAGGCCGAGAACACTGAAGCTTTCTTT.

J is TRBJ1-6 and V is TRBV27; TRBD1 aligns across 11 bases. This CDR3 has 16 amino acids. Germline CDR1 is MNHEY and CDR2 is SMNVEV (reference sequence). The J segment lost 9 bases and the V segment lost 3 bases, leaving 7 bases of the junction unmatched. In DNA form, the CDR3 reads TGTGCCAGCAGTTTTCATAGGACAGGGGGCTTTTCACCCCTCCACTTT. It is translated as CASSFHRTGGFSPLHF.

The V and J genes are TRBV14 and TRBJ2-3, with D perhaps TRBD2 (5 bases). Trimming took 3 bases from V and 2 from J, leaving 15 bases between them. The CDR3 is 16 amino acids. The V gene's germline CDR1 is SGHDN and CDR2 FVKESK. This CDR3 reads CASSHLAFPITDTQYF. In nucleotides, the CDR3 is TGTGCCAGCAGCCACCTAGCTTTCCCCATCACAGATACGCAGTATTTT. The variable domain in full, with the rest retrieved from reference TRBV14 and TRBJ2-3, is EAGVTQFPSHSVIEKGQTVTLRCDPISGHDNLYWYRRVMGKEIKFLLHFVKESKQDESGMPNNRFLAERTGGTYSTLKVQPAELEDSGVYFCASSHLAFPITDTQYFGPGTRLTVL.

The chain recombines TRBV30 with TRBJ1-1; the D is unclear. V dropped 2 bases and J dropped 5 bases, with 15 bases sitting between them. CDR3 length: 14 residues. The germline V gene encodes CDR1 GTSNPN and CDR2 SVGIG (reference sequence). This CDR3 is CAWSLANVETEAFF. For the CDR3, the DNA is TGTGCCTGGAGTTTGGCGAATGTCGAGACTGAAGCTTTCTTT.

This chain joins TRBV12-5 and TRBJ2-3; the match to TRBD1 covers 8 bases. Looked up from germline, CDR1 is LGHNT and CDR2 is FRNRAP. The CDR3 runs 14 residues. J gave up 6 bases and V 1 base, and 3 bases lay outside the gene matches. CDR3 sequence: CASGLGTGLDTQYF. The CDR3 coding sequence is TGTGCTAGTGGTTTGGGGACAGGGTTGGATACGCAGTATTTT.

V usage is TRBV28 and J usage is TRBJ2-1, with TRBD1 matching 8 bases. The V gene end was trimmed by 3 bases and the J gene end by 9 bases; junction bases not matched to a gene: 10. This CDR3 is 15 amino acids long. The germline V gene has CDR1 MDHEN and CDR2 SYDVKM. CDR3 protein: CASSFNQGARIEQFF. The CDR3 DNA reads as TGTGCCAGCAGTTTCAATCAGGGGGCGCGGATTGAGCAGTTCTTC.

The V gene is TRBV14, the J gene TRBJ1-1; D may be TRBD1 (5 bases). The CDR3 extends over 13 amino acids. The germline V gene encodes CDR1 SGHDN and CDR2 FVKESK. Trimming pared 2 bases from V and 4 bases from J, leaving 8 bases between. The CDR3 spells CASSQQGFTEAFF. In DNA, the CDR3 is TGTGCCAGCAGCCAACAGGGATTCACTGAAGCTTTCTTT.

The V call is TRBV28, the J call TRBJ1-2, with 9 nucleotides matching TRBD1. V was clipped by 7 bases and J by 5 bases; unmatched bases: 17. CDR3 length: 17 amino acids. CDR1 is MDHEN and CDR2 is SYDVKM in the germline V gene. CDR3 DNA sequence: TGTGCCAGCACCCTGGAACAGGGGGCTTTGCCCCTATATGGCTACACCTTC. Amino acid sequence: CASTLEQGALPLYGYTF.

V gene TRBV6-2 or TRBV6-3 combines with J gene TRBJ1-5; 7 nucleotides match TRBD1. Germline CDR1 MNHEY, CDR2 SVGEGT. There are 15 residues in the CDR3. V lost 4 bases to trimming and J lost 0 bases; unmatched junction nucleotides: 3. The CDR3 is CASSLQGYSNQPQHF. As DNA, the CDR3 is TGTGCCAGCAGTTTACAGGGGTATAGCAATCAGCCCCAGCATTTT.

This clone is labeled as medium-sized. V and J are TRBV2 and TRBJ2-1; TRBD2 aligns across 7 bases. Germline V CDR1 and CDR2: SNHLY, FYNNEI. V gave up 8 bases and J gave up 4 bases; unmatched junction bases: 11. The CDR3 contains 15 residues. CDR3 residues: CASLEEASGYNEQFF. CDR3 nucleotides: TGTGCCAGCCTCGAAGAGGCTAGCGGATACAATGAGCAGTTCTTC.

This chain joins TRBV28 and TRBJ2-5, with no clear D. V lost 6 bases to trimming and J lost 5 bases, with 13 bases between them. Looked up from germline, CDR1 is MDHEN and CDR2 is SYDVKM. The CDR3 is 13 residues long. The CDR3 loop is CASSPLTGETQYF. In DNA form, the CDR3 reads TGTGCCAGCAGCCCCTTAACCGGGGAGACCCAGTACTTC.

The CDR3 nucleotides are TGTGCCATCAGTGAGTTTGGGGCGGGAGGCGTAAACGAGCAGTACTTC. Translating it yields CAISEFGAGGVNEQYF. The chain joins TRBV10-3 to TRBJ2-7; 8 bases match TRBD2. CDR1 is ENHRY, CDR2 SYGVKD, per germline. V shed 1 base and J 5 bases; nucleotides not matched to a gene: 10. CDR3 length: 16 amino acids.

The gene calls are TRBV27 and TRBJ2-3; 7 bases align to TRBD2. There are 18 residues in the CDR3. V lost 5 bases and J lost 2; bases outside the gene matches: 16. The germline CDR1 and CDR2 sequences are MNHEY and SMNVEV (reference sequence). The CDR3 nucleotides read TGTGCCAGCAGTCCTTCTAGCGGACCCTATATAGACACAGATACGCAGTATTTT. Translated: CASSPSSGPYIDTDTQYF.

This chain links TRBV7-2 with TRBJ1-3, with 7 bases lining up with TRBD1. The CDR3 length is 14 residues. From germline, CDR1 is SGHTA and CDR2 FQGNSA. V trimming: 5 bases; J trimming: 4 bases; junction bases outside the gene matches: 5. The CDR3, as DNA: TGTGCCAGCAGCCTGGGACAGACCGGAAACACCATATATTTT. Protein: CASSLGQTGNTIYF.

The CDR3 spells CASSQSSGRPPFF. CDR3 bases: TGCGCCAGCAGCCAAAGTAGCGGGAGGCCCCCGTTCTTC. This chain connects TRBV4-3 to TRBJ2-1; 10 nucleotides line up with TRBD2. The V gene end was trimmed by 2 bases and the J gene end by 15 bases; junction bases not matched to a gene: 7. The V gene's germline CDR1 is LGHNA and CDR2 YSLEER. This CDR3 comprises 13 residues.

This clone was observed a single time. The CDR3 protein is CASSFQATMNQPQHF. DNA of the CDR3: TGTGCCAGCAGTTTCCAGGCTACGATGAATCAGCCCCAGCATTTT. This chain uses TRBV27 with TRBJ1-5; no clear D gene. V lost 3 bases to trimming and J lost 4 bases, with 13 bases between them. The germline V gene encodes CDR1 MNHEY and CDR2 SMNVEV (reference sequence). There are 15 residues in the CDR3.

The chain combines TRBV5-5 with TRBJ1-2; D gene unclear. V was shortened by 1 base and J by 1 base, with 5 bases between the two germline ends. The CDR3 totals 13 residues. Germline loops: CDR1 SGHKS, CDR2 YYEKEE (reference sequence). CDR3 DNA: TGTGCCAGCAGCTTGCCGGGTAACTATGGCTACACCTTC. Translation gives CASSLPGNYGYTF.

This clone has only one observation. The chain uses TRBV5-6 and TRBJ1-2, with a tentative D call TRBD1 (6 bases). The germline CDR1 and CDR2 sequences are SGHDT and YYEEEE. The length of the CDR3 is 16 residues. The V gene lost 0 bases and the J gene lost 8 bases, with 20 bases spanning the gap. In DNA, the CDR3 is TGTGCCAGCAGCTTGGGAATTACAGGGCATGTCTACGGCTACACCTTC. This translates into CASSLGITGHVYGYTF.

V and J are TRBV4-2 and TRBJ2-3; maybe TRBD2 (5 bases). The CDR3 has 17 amino acids. Germline V CDR1 and CDR2: LGHNA, YNFKEQ. V was trimmed by 0 bases and J by 5 bases, leaving 18 bases between them. CDR3 loop: CASSQDVAGKARDTQYF. The CDR3 bases are TGTGCCAGCAGCCAAGATGTGGCGGGCAAAGCGAGAGATACGCAGTATTTT.

In its sample, this clone was seen a few times. The chain employs TRBV7-6 and TRBJ2-1; TRBD1 agrees at 8 bases. Germline-derived CDR1 and CDR2 are SGHVS and FNYEAQ. J lost 4 bases, V lost 0 bases, and 8 bases had no gene match. The CDR3 consists of 17 residues. The CDR3 is CASSLARDRLGYNEQFF. Written as DNA, the CDR3 is TGTGCCAGCAGCTTAGCCCGGGACAGGCTGGGGTACAATGAGCAGTTCTTC. Full variable domain (rest looked up from reference TRBV7-6 and TRBJ2-1): GAGVSQSPRYKVTKRGQDVALRCDPISGHVSLYWYRQALGQGPEFLTYFNYEAQQDKSGLPNDRFSAERPEGSISTLTIQRTEQRDSAMYRCASSLARDRLGYNEQFFGPGTRLTVL.